The entry that follows covers one TCR beta chain sequence. Antigen unknown. The sample belongs to a study of cytomegalovirus exposure and HLA in healthy donors. Researchers ran the PCR with 60 Vbeta and 13 Jbeta primers. Repertoires were generated with immunoSEQ multiplex PCR, while TCRdb's copy carries only in-frame clones and drops some. Among tens of thousands of clones listed, around 80% were seen once. Whole-study findings and limits: Using a false discovery rate of 0.05, a later analysis showed that 15,000 to 20,000 TCR beta sequences were associated with HLA alleles.

V dropped 0 bases and J dropped 0 bases, with 15 bases sitting between them. CDR1 is LGHNA and CDR2 is YNFKEQ in the germline V gene. This CDR3 spans 17 amino acids. The clonotype originates from a male donor in good health and CMV-seropositive. What was sequenced was PBMCs. The J gene is TRBJ2-7, the V gene TRBV4-2, with a tentative D call TRBD2 (6 bases). DNA for the CDR3: TGTGCCAGCAGCCAAGAATTAGCGGCTGACTTCTCCTACGAGCAGTACTTC. Translating it yields CASSQELAADFSYEQYF.